Reported below is one T cell receptor beta chain. The antigen remains unidentified. The sample comes from a study of cytomegalovirus exposure and HLA in healthy donors. The study's findings and limits: As immune exposure information, only CMV serostatus was available.

PCR was performed using 60 Vbeta and 13 Jbeta primers. Assay used: immunoSEQ multiplex PCR; TCRdb lists only in-frame clones, some missing. The sample contains about 190,000 clones, around nine tenths of which appear only once. Sequenced: PBMCs. This TCR came from a woman between 18 and 29 years old in good health and CMV-seronegative.

The DNA for the CDR3 is TGTGCCAGCAGTCGCCGGGGGGGTTACGAGCAGTACTTC. Encoded protein: CASSRRGGYEQYF. The V call is TRBV6-5, the J call TRBJ2-7; TRBD2 agrees at 8 bases. Per germline, CDR1 MNHEY and CDR2 SVGAGI. V shed 5 bases, J shed 4 bases, and the junction held 4 bases outside the gene matches. This CDR3 is 13 amino acids long.